The 14 T cell receptor beta chains listed next were all sequenced from one sample in a study of CD4 T cells in relation to SARS-CoV-2 and coronaviruses. The antigens for these receptors are not known. Assay: immunoSEQ multiplex PCR; the TCRdb copy retains only in-frame clones and omits some. The sample yields about 36,000 clones, over 75% seen once. The sequenced sample was memory CD4+ T cells from PBMCs, cultured in vitro. All receptors derive from an adult with COVID-19.

This chain uses TRBV7-9 with TRBJ2-1; 13 bases agree with TRBD2. The CDR3 has 17 amino acids. Germline CDR1 is SEHNR and CDR2 is FQNEAQ (reference sequence). After removal of 5 bases from V and 9 bases from J, the junction contained 13 bases not matched to a gene. For the CDR3, the DNA is TGTGCCAGCAGCCGCCCAAGGACTAGCGGGGGTAATCCTGAGCAGTTCTTC. Translating gives CASSRPRTSGGNPEQFF.

DNA of the CDR3: TGTGCCAGTAGTGTTCAGGGTGAAGGTGTTGATACGCAGTATTTT. It translates to CASSVQGEGVDTQYF. The chain recombines TRBV19 with TRBJ2-3; D possibly corresponds to TRBD1 (5 bases). The CDR3 consists of 15 residues. The V and J ends lost 5 bases and 6 bases respectively, with 18 bases between them. The germline gives CDR1 LNHDA, CDR2 SQIVND (reference sequence).

This clone was seen a few times. The chain carries TRBV27 and TRBJ1-5; no clear D gene. Trimming stripped 0 bases from V and 7 bases from J, with 10 bases between. Germline loops: CDR1 MNHEY, CDR2 SMNVEV (reference sequence). The CDR3 has 14 residues. CDR3: CASSLSRSGQPQHF. CDR3 DNA sequence: TGTGCCAGCAGTTTATCACGGTCAGGACAGCCCCAGCATTTT.

The chain couples TRBV6-5 to TRBJ1-5; 9 bases are shared with TRBD1. The CDR3 spans 16 residues. Losses at the gene ends were 7 bases for V and 2 bases for J; bases not matched to a gene: 9. Germline V gene data show CDR1 as MNHEY and CDR2 as SVGAGI. CDR3 amino acids: CASNYGTGPGNQPQHF. The DNA for the CDR3 is TGTGCCAGCAATTATGGGACAGGGCCCGGCAATCAGCCCCAGCATTTT.

The chain uses TRBV27 and TRBJ1-2, with D tentatively TRBD1 (6 bases). V dropped 4 bases and J dropped 10 bases, with 10 bases sitting between them. The length of the CDR3 is 11 residues. Germline assignment: CDR1 MNHEY and CDR2 SMNVEV (reference sequence). CDR3 region: CASSSGQNYTF. The CDR3 nucleotides are TGTGCCAGCAGTTCCGGACAGAACTACACCTTC.

The gene calls are TRBV12-3 or TRBV12-4 and TRBJ1-1; possibly TRBD1 for D (5 bases). Trimming pared 3 bases from V and 10 bases from J, leaving 15 bases between. The CDR3 runs to 13 residues. CDR3 sequence (DNA): TGTGCCAGCAGTTTGAGCGGAAAGAGGGGAGCTTTCTTT. Encoded protein: CASSLSGKRGAFF.

J is TRBJ2-1 and V is TRBV15, with TRBD2 identical over 7 bases. V lost 3 bases to trimming and J lost 1 base; unmatched junction nucleotides: 6. CDR1 is LNHNV and CDR2 is YYDKDF in the germline V gene (reference sequence). CDR3 size: 16 residues. This chain's CDR3 is CATSSHSGLSYNEQFF. The CDR3 coding sequence is TGTGCCACCAGCAGCCATAGCGGGCTTTCCTACAATGAGCAGTTCTTC. Combining the CDR3 with reference TRBV15 and TRBJ2-1 gives the whole variable domain DAMVIQNPRYQVTQFGKPVTLSCSQTLNHNVMYWYQQKSSQAPKLLFHYYDKDFNNEADTPDNFQSRRPNTSFCFLDIRSPGLGDTAMYLCATSSHSGLSYNEQFFGPGTRLTVL.

The CDR3 sequence: CASSQEGTGEAGTQRAAQYF. DNA for the CDR3: TGTGCCAGCAGCCAAGAAGGGACAGGGGAAGCCGGGACGCAACGCGCAGCCCAGTACTTC. V and J are TRBV14 and TRBJ2-5, with 10 bases fitting TRBD1. The V and J ends lost 0 bases and 9 bases, in that order; junction bases with no gene match: 22. CDR3 length: 20 residues. Germline loops: CDR1 SGHDN, CDR2 FVKESK. The full variable domain, rest sourced from reference TRBV14 and TRBJ2-5, is EAGVTQFPSHSVIEKGQTVTLRCDPISGHDNLYWYRRVMGKEIKFLLHFVKESKQDESGMPNNRFLAERTGGTYSTLKVQPAELEDSGVYFCASSQEGTGEAGTQRAAQYFGPGTRLLVL.

V usage is TRBV28 and J usage is TRBJ1-5, with TRBD1 identical over 7 bases. The CDR3 extends over 16 amino acids. From germline, CDR1 is MDHEN and CDR2 SYDVKM. V was pared by 4 bases and J by 2 bases, with 8 bases of the junction left unmatched. For the CDR3, the DNA is TGTGCCAGCAGTTCTCCCAGAACAGGGGGCAATCAGCCCCAGCATTTT. Its translation is CASSSPRTGGNQPQHF.

This chain joins TRBV28 and TRBJ2-7; the match to TRBD2 covers 7 bases. CDR3 size: 11 residues. Germline loops: CDR1 MDHEN, CDR2 SYDVKM. The trim removed 6 bases at V and 9 bases at J, leaving 5 bases unmatched. The CDR3 nucleotides read TGTGCCAGCAGCCTAGCGGTACTGCAGTACTTC. This translates into CASSLAVLQYF.

The chain recombines TRBV5-5 with TRBJ1-6, with a weak D call TRBD1 (6 bases). The V and J ends lost 1 base and 8 bases respectively, with 13 bases between them. The CDR3 sequence is 15 residues long. The germline V gene has CDR1 SGHKS and CDR2 YYEKEE (reference sequence). CDR3 sequence (DNA): TGTGCCAGCAGCTTGAGGGGGTTTGGAGATTCACCCCTCCACTTT. It yields the protein CASSLRGFGDSPLHF.

The chain carries TRBV4-1 and TRBJ2-1, with a weak D call TRBD2 (6 bases). The CDR3 spans 15 residues. Germline CDR1 MGHRA, CDR2 YSYEKL. V lost 4 bases and J lost 9, with 19 bases in between. The CDR3 DNA reads TGCGCCAGCAGCCGCCTCGGGAGCTCCCGGGGTGAGCAGTTCTTC. Protein product: CASSRLGSSRGEQFF.

The rearrangement uses TRBV6-5 and TRBJ2-7, with TRBD2 matching over 8 bases. Germline-derived CDR1 and CDR2 are MNHEY and SVGAGI. The CDR3 sequence is 15 residues long. With V trimmed by 2 bases and J by 1 base, 4 bases remained unmatched. The CDR3 DNA is TGTGCCAGCAGTTACGGGTTAGCGGGGTCCTACGAGCAGTACTTC. Translation: CASSYGLAGSYEQYF.

The chain combines TRBV19 with TRBJ1-2, with D possibly matching TRBD1 (5 bases). V was pared by 5 bases and J by 1 base, with 17 bases between. The CDR3 is 16 amino acids. CDR1 is LNHDA and CDR2 is SQIVND in the germline V gene (reference sequence). CDR3: CASSPPAGTFNYGYTF. The CDR3 bases are TGTGCCAGTAGTCCCCCCGCGGGGACTTTTAACTATGGCTACACCTTC.